A single sample is the source of the 17 T cell receptor beta chains below, sequenced in a study of OX40 agonist ivuxolimab in advanced cancers. The repertoire was sequenced with immunoSEQ multiplex PCR; TCRdb's copy has only in-frame clones and lacks some. The data hold about 70,000 clones, with roughly nine tenths observed a single time. The material sequenced was CD4+ or CD8+ T cells sorted from blood, taken in a trial of the OX40 agonist ivuxolimab. The receptors were sampled from an adult with an advanced solid tumor such as melanoma, head and neck, liver or kidney cancer.

The chain uses TRBV5-6 and TRBJ2-7, with TRBD2 as a possible D gene (5 bases). This CDR3 spans 13 amino acids. Trimming left V 2 bases short and J 5 bases short, with 11 bases between. Germline values: CDR1 SGHDT, CDR2 YYEEEE. DNA for the CDR3: TGTGCCAGCAGCTTCCGGGGTAGGGACGAGCAGTACTTC. Protein product: CASSFRGRDEQYF.

This clone was counted a single time. The chain has TRBV5-8 and TRBJ2-7, with D tentatively TRBD1 (8 bases). Germline loops: CDR1 SGHTS, CDR2 YDEGEE. The CDR3 spans 11 residues. V lost 6 bases to trimming and J lost 6 bases, with 10 bases between them. CDR3: CASNRGGEQYF. In DNA form, the CDR3 reads TGTGCCAGCAACAGGGGGGGCGAGCAGTACTTC.

The CDR3 sequence: CASSHSGDAGIYGYTF. Here the CDR3 DNA reads TGTGCCAGCAGCCATTCAGGGGACGCCGGAATCTATGGCTACACCTTC. The V and J genes are TRBV7-9 and TRBJ1-2; possibly TRBD1 for D (6 bases). Germline lookup yields CDR1 SEHNR and CDR2 FQNEAQ (reference sequence). V lost 5 bases, J lost 4 bases, and 20 bases lay in between. The CDR3 loop spans 16 amino acids.

The chain recombines TRBV11-3 with TRBJ1-4; no clear D. Germline V gene data show CDR1 as SGHNT and CDR2 as YENEEA. Trimming pared 2 bases from V and 11 bases from J, leaving 9 bases between. This CDR3 has 12 amino acids. The CDR3 region has the DNA TGTGCCAGCAGCTTATCACCGGTTAAACTGTTTTTT. Translated, it gives CASSLSPVKLFF.

The chain combines TRBV10-3 with TRBJ2-1; 7 positions agree with TRBD1. Germline V CDR1 and CDR2: ENHRY, SYGVKD. V shed 8 bases, J shed 5 bases, and the junction held 6 bases outside the gene matches. The CDR3 length is 13 residues. The CDR3 protein is CAISGGTNNEQFF. As DNA, the CDR3 is TGTGCCATCTCAGGGGGAACCAACAATGAGCAGTTCTTC.

This chain joins TRBV28 and TRBJ2-5, with D possibly matching TRBD1 (5 bases). V was pared by 5 bases and J by 2 bases, with 12 bases between. Looked up from germline, CDR1 is MDHEN and CDR2 is SYDVKM. This CDR3 spans 14 amino acids. This chain's CDR3 is CASSSTGVQETQYF. CDR3 DNA sequence: TGTGCCAGCAGTAGTACAGGAGTTCAAGAGACCCAGTACTTC.

The chain joins TRBV7-6 to TRBJ2-7, with a tentative D call TRBD2 (5 bases). V gave up 0 bases and J gave up 6 bases, with 21 bases separating them. This CDR3 has 17 amino acids. Germline V gene sequence: CDR1 SGHVS, CDR2 FNYEAQ. The CDR3 reads CASSLAHGMGLSSEQYF. CDR3 DNA sequence: TGTGCCAGCAGCTTAGCGCACGGGATGGGTCTATCGTCCGAGCAGTACTTC.

This chain connects TRBV6-6 to TRBJ1-5; no definite D call. The CDR3 totals 14 residues. The ends were cut back, 5 bases at V and 0 bases at J, with 8 bases in the middle. Germline V gene sequence: CDR1 MNHNY, CDR2 SVGAGI (reference sequence). Here the CDR3 reads CASSILDSNQPQHF. DNA for the CDR3: TGTGCCAGCAGTATACTAGATAGCAATCAGCCCCAGCATTTT.

The genes are TRBV5-1 and TRBJ2-2; 7 nucleotides align to TRBD1. This CDR3 has 15 amino acids. V trimming: 4 bases; J trimming: 0 bases; junction bases outside the gene matches: 3. Germline lookup yields CDR1 SGHRS and CDR2 YFSETQ. The CDR3 DNA reads as TGCGCCAGCAGCCGGGACAGAGCGAACACCGGGGAGCTGTTTTTT. It translates to CASSRDRANTGELFF.

V and J are TRBV6-6 and TRBJ2-7; possible D gene TRBD1, 6 bases. Germline V gene sequence: CDR1 MNHNY, CDR2 SVGAGI (reference sequence). Trimming left V 1 base short and J 2 bases short, with 12 bases between. The CDR3 sequence is 15 residues long. The CDR3 loop is CASSYLGQYAYEQYF. CDR3 bases: TGTGCCAGCAGTTACTTAGGACAGTATGCCTACGAGCAGTACTTC.

This chain links TRBV4-2 with TRBJ2-2; D could derive from TRBD1 or TRBD2 (5 bases each). The CDR3 loop spans 15 amino acids. CDR1 and CDR2 from the germline V gene are LGHNA and YNFKEQ. Trimming left V 4 bases short and J 7 bases short, with 16 bases between. CDR3 residues: CASSRQLGTDGELFF. CDR3 coding DNA: TGTGCCAGCAGCCGCCAGTTAGGGACGGACGGGGAGCTGTTTTTT.

The chain recombines TRBV30 with TRBJ1-6; TRBD1 matches 10 bases. Germline V gene sequence: CDR1 GTSNPN, CDR2 SVGIG (reference sequence). The V gene end was trimmed by 4 bases and the J gene end by 9 bases; junction bases not matched to a gene: 6. This CDR3 region has 14 residues. CDR3 in amino acids: CAWILGTGVSPLHF. CDR3 nucleotide sequence: TGTGCCTGGATTTTAGGGACAGGGGTTTCACCCCTCCACTTT.

This clone was observed a single time. As DNA, the CDR3 is TGTGCCAGCAGTTCTATCAGGAGACAGGTTAAAGAGACCCAGTACTTC. This encodes CASSSIRRQVKETQYF. This chain uses TRBV14 with TRBJ2-5; a weak D match, TRBD1 (6 bases). V was clipped by 6 bases and J by 3 bases, with 20 bases between them. The germline V gene has CDR1 SGHDN and CDR2 FVKESK. The CDR3 extends over 16 amino acids.

This clone has only a few counts. The rearrangement uses TRBV27 and TRBJ2-6; the D gene is possibly TRBD2 (6 bases). Germline CDR1 reads MNHEY; CDR2 reads SMNVEV (reference sequence). V lost 6 bases and J 0 bases, leaving 9 bases between the germline ends. The CDR3 covers 15 residues. The CDR3 protein is CASRGLHSGANVLTF. The CDR3 DNA reads TGTGCCAGCAGGGGACTTCACTCTGGGGCCAACGTCCTGACTTTC.

The chain uses TRBV6-5 and TRBJ2-7; D might be TRBD2 (6 bases). Trimming removed 9 bases at V and 0 bases at J, with 12 bases between. Germline values: CDR1 MNHEY, CDR2 SVGAGI. This CDR3 is 13 amino acids long. CDR3 sequence (DNA): TGTGCCAGTGGGACTTATGACTCCTACGAGCAGTACTTC. Translation: CASGTYDSYEQYF.

The gene calls are TRBV27 and TRBJ2-3; D gene unclear. The CDR3 contains 15 residues. Trimming took off 3 bases at V and 0 bases at J, with 10 bases between the two ends. Germline V lookup: CDR1 MNHEY, CDR2 SMNVEV (reference sequence). CDR3 in amino acids: CASSLTAESTDTQYF. DNA of the CDR3: TGTGCCAGCAGTTTGACGGCAGAAAGCACAGATACGCAGTATTTT.

The genes are TRBV11-2 and TRBJ1-2; TRBD1 agrees at 10 bases. Germline CDR1 reads SGHAT; CDR2 reads FQNNGV. The CDR3 contains 14 residues. V was pared by 3 bases and J by 8 bases, with 6 bases of the junction left unmatched. CDR3 amino acids: CASSFPTGGRGYTF. CDR3 DNA: TGTGCCAGCAGCTTTCCGACAGGGGGCAGAGGCTACACCTTC. The full variable domain, rest sourced from reference TRBV11-2 and TRBJ1-2, is EAGVAQSPRYKIIEKRQSVAFWCNPISGHATLYWYQQILGQGPKLLIQFQNNGVVDDSQLPKDRFSAERLKGVDSTLKIQPAKLEDSAVYLCASSFPTGGRGYTFGSGTRLTVV.